These T cell receptor beta chains were read from a single sample in a study of blood T cell repertoires in COVID-19. The method was immunoSEQ multiplex PCR; TCRdb's version includes in-frame clones alone and lacks a portion of them. The sample has about 62,000 clones, roughly 80% seen once. Material for sequencing was peripheral blood. These receptor sequences come from a woman between 50 and 59 years old with active or convalescent COVID-19. Each CDR3 is given with its conserved first and last residue. Each record gives: clone size, D gene, J gene, V gene, CDR3 DNA, CDR3 protein. D genes are given only for firm matches. The listing skips clone size in some rows; elsewhere it reads once, few, many or a size class.

-,-,TRBJ2-1,TRBV27,TGTGCCAGCAGTCCACTCAATAGCGGAGAGTACAATGAGCAGTTCTTC,CASSPLNSGEYNEQFF
-,TRBD1,TRBJ1-4,TRBV29-1,TGCAGCGCGGGTCGGGGACAGGAAGAAAAACTGTTTTTT,CSAGRGQEEKLFF
once,-,TRBJ1-2,TRBV7-2,TGTGCCAGTGCCGCAACGGGTGTGGACTATGGCTACACCTTC,CASAATGVDYGYTF
-,-,TRBJ1-2,TRBV6-6,TGTGCCAGCAGCCCGGGGTCGGTTTGGGGCTACACCTTC,CASSPGSVWGYTF
-,-,TRBJ2-1,TRBV24-1,TGTGCCACCAGTGATGTGGACATCGAGCAGTTCTTC,CATSDVDIEQFF
-,-,TRBJ2-1,TRBV25-1,TGTGCCAGCAGTGCAGGTTCCTACAATGAGCAGTTCTTC,CASSAGSYNEQFF
-,-,TRBJ1-1,TRBV10-3,TGTGCCATCAGCGCTACCTCGAACACTGAAGCTTTCTTT,CAISATSNTEAFF
-,-,TRBJ1-4,TRBV5-1,TGCGCCAGCAGCCAAACCGGACAGATGAGTGAAAAACTGTTTTTT,CASSQTGQMSEKLFF
-,TRBD2,TRBJ2-1,TRBV19,TGTGCCAGCGCGCCCGGGACTAGCGGGAGGATCAGCTCCTACAATGAGCAGTTCTTC,CASAPGTSGRISSYNEQFF
few,-,TRBJ1-2,TRBV7-9,TGTGCCAGCAGCTTAGGCCGAGGTGGTGGCTACACCTTC,CASSLGRGGGYTF
-,-,TRBJ1-4,TRBV5-1,TGCGCCAGCAGCCCCTGGGTCGGGGGGCCGACTAATGAAAAACTGTTTTTT,CASSPWVGGPTNEKLFF
-,TRBD1,TRBJ1-2,TRBV7-9,TGTGCCAGCAGTCTACAGGGGGGTAACTATGGCTACACCTTC,CASSLQGGNYGYTF
-,TRBD2,TRBJ2-1,TRBV7-2,TGTGCCAGCAGCTTGGGCGGGAGGGGATACAATGAGCAGTTCTTC,CASSLGGRGYNEQFF
-,TRBD2,TRBJ2-5,TRBV9,TGTGCCAGCAGCGTAGGGAGGACTAGAAGGTTAGGAGAGACCCAGTACTTC,CASSVGRTRRLGETQYF
-,-,TRBJ2-2,TRBV12-3/TRBV12-4,TGTGCCAGCAGTTTGACTGTTACCGGGGAGCTGTTTTTT,CASSLTVTGELFF
-,TRBD1,TRBJ2-3,TRBV7-3,TGTGCCAGCAGCCCTCGACAGGGGTACACAGATACGCAGTATTTT,CASSPRQGYTDTQYF
-,-,TRBJ2-2,TRBV5-1,TGCGCCAGCAGCCCTCGAGATAGCAGCACCGGGGAGCTGTTTTTT,CASSPRDSSTGELFF
-,-,TRBJ1-1,TRBV28,TGTGCCAGCAGCCTAGGCGATTCGAACACTGAAGCTTTCTTT,CASSLGDSNTEAFF
-,TRBD2,TRBJ2-1,TRBV6-2/TRBV6-3,TGTGCCAGCAGTGGACTAGCGGGAGGCCTATACAATGAGCAGTTCTTC,CASSGLAGGLYNEQFF
-,TRBD1,TRBJ1-5,TRBV25-1,TGTGCCAGCCGACAGGGGATGCAGCCCCAGCATTTT,CASRQGMQPQHF
-,-,TRBJ2-7,TRBV11-2,TGTGCCAGCAGCCCTACAGAGAGCCGCTCCTACGAGCAGTACTTC,CASSPTESRSYEQYF
-,TRBD2,TRBJ2-7,TRBV7-2,TGTGCCAGCAGCTTAGGGGCTAGCGGGAACTACGAGCAGTACTTC,CASSLGASGNYEQYF
-,-,TRBJ2-1,TRBV7-8,TGTGCCAGCAGCTTTAGTGAGCAGTTCTTC,CASSFSEQFF
-,-,TRBJ2-5,TRBV5-1,TGCGCCAGCAGCCCTGGACAGTCGAGCGGGACCCAGTACTTC,CASSPGQSSGTQYF
-,TRBD1,TRBJ2-5,TRBV7-9,TGTGCCAGCAGCCTTCATACAGGGGGCCGGGAGACCCAGTACTTC,CASSLHTGGRETQYF
medium-sized,-,TRBJ2-3,TRBV4-3,TGCGCCAGCAGCCAGGCTTTTGCAGATACGCAGTATTTT,CASSQAFADTQYF
-,TRBD1,TRBJ1-2,TRBV5-1,TGCGCCAGCAGCTACATAGGACAGGGCTCCGGCTACACCTTC,CASSYIGQGSGYTF
-,TRBD1,TRBJ2-2,TRBV5-8,TGTGCCAGCAGCAACATCCCCAGGGGGAGAAACACCGGGGAGCTGTTTTTT,CASSNIPRGRNTGELFF
-,-,TRBJ2-2,TRBV9,TGTGCCAGCAGCGCCCCTGTAGGGGCTTATACCGGGGAGCTGTTTTTT,CASSAPVGAYTGELFF
few,TRBD1,TRBJ1-2,TRBV29-1,TGCAGCGTTGAAGATCGGGGACAGGGAACCACCTATGGCTACACCTTC,CSVEDRGQGTTYGYTF
-,-,TRBJ2-3,TRBV2,TGTGCCAGCAGTCCCGACAGGTTCTCTAGCACAGATACGCAGTATTTT,CASSPDRFSSTDTQYF
few,TRBD2,TRBJ2-1,TRBV19,TGTGCCAGTGGACTAGGGGCTACCTACAATGAGCAGTTCTTC,CASGLGATYNEQFF
-,TRBD1,TRBJ1-2,TRBV19,TGTGCCAGTAGTATCCCCCCCGCGACAGGGGTTGAGTTGCGTGGCTACACCTTC,CASSIPPATGVELRGYTF
-,-,TRBJ2-7,TRBV6-2/TRBV6-3,TGTGCCAGCAGCCTTGAGTCGGGTCCCCGCGAGCAGTACTTC,CASSLESGPREQYF
-,-,TRBJ1-2,TRBV7-9,TGTGCCAGCAGCCATTCAAATTTTCCAGGGTCACACTATGGCTACACCTTC,CASSHSNFPGSHYGYTF